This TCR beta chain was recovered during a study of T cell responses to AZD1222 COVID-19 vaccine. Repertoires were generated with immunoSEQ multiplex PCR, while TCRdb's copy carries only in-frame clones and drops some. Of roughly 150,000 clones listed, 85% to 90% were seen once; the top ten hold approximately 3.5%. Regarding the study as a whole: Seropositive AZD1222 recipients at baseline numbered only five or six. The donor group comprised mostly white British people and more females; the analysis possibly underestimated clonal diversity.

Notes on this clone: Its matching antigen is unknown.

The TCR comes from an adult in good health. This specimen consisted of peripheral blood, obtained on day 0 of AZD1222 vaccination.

CDR3 sequence reads: CATSRIREAEAFF. The CDR3 bases are TGTGCCACGTCTAGAATCCGGGAGGCTGAAGCTTTCTTT. This chain links TRBV18 with TRBJ1-1; D is unresolved. V was clipped by 10 bases and J by 6 bases, with 18 bases between them. The CDR3 has 13 amino acids. Germline loops: CDR1 KGHSH, CDR2 LQKENI.